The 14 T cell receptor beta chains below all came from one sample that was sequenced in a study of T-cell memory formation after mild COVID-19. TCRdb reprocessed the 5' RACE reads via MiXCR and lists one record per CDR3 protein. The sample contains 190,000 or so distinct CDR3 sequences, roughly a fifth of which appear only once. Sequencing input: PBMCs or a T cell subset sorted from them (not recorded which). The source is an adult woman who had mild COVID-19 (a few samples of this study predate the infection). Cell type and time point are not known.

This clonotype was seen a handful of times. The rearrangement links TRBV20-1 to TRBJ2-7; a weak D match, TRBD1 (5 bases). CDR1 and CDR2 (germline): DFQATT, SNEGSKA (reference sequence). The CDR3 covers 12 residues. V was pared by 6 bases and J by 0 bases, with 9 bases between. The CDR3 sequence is CSAQGVSYEQYF. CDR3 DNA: TGCAGTGCCCAGGGTGTCTCCTACGAGCAGTACTTC.

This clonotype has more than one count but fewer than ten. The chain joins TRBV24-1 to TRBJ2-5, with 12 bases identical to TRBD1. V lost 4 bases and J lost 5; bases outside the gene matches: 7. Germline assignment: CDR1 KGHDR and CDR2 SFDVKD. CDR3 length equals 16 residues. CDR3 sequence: CATSDPGTGGVETQYF. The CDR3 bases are TGTGCCACCAGTGACCCGGGGACAGGGGGCGTGGAGACCCAGTACTTC.

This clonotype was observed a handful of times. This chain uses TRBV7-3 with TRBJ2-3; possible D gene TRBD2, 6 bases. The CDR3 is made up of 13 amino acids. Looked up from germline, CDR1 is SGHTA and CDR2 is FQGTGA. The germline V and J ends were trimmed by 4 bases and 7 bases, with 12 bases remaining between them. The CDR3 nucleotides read TGTGCCAGCAGCTACCCGGGGGTTAATACGCAGTATTTT. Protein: CASSYPGVNTQYF.

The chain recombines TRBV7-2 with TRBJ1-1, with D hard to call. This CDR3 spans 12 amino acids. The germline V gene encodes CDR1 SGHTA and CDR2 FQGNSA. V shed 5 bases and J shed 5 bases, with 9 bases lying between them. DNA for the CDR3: TGTGCCAGCAGCCCGAGAATGACTGAAGCTTTCTTT. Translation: CASSPRMTEAFF.

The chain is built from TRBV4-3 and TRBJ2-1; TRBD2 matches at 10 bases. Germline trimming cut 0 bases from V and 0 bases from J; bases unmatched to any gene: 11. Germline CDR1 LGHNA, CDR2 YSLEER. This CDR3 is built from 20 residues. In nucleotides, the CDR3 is TGCGCCAGCAGCCAAGATTCAGCGGGAGGGCCTATCGACTCCTACAATGAGCAGTTCTTC. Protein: CASSQDSAGGPIDSYNEQFF.

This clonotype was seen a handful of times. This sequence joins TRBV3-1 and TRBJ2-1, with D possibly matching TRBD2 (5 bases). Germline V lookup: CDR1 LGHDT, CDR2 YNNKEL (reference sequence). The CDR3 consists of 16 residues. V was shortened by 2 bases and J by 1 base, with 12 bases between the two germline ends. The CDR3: CASSQSYSGSYNEQFF. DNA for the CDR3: TGTGCCAGCAGCCAATCATATTCGGGGTCCTACAATGAGCAGTTCTTC.

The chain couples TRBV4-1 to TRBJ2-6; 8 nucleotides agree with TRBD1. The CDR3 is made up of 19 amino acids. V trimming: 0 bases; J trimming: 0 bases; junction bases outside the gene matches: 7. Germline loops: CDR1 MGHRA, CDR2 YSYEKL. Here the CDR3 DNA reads TGCGCCAGCAGCCAAGATTCGGGACAGGTGCTCTCTGGGGCCAACGTCCTGACTTTC. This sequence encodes CASSQDSGQVLSGANVLTF.

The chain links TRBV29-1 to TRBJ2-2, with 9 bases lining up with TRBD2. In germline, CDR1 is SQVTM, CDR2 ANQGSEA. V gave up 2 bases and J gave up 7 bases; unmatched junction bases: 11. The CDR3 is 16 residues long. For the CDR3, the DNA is TGCAGCGTTGAAACGGTAGCGGGGGACGAATTCGGGGAGCTGTTTTTT. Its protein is CSVETVAGDEFGELFF.

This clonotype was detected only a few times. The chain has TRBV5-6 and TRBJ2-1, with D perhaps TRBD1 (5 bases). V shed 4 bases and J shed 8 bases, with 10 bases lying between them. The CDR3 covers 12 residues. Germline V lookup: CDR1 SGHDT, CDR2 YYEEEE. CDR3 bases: TGTGCCAGCAGCCCAGGGTCCCATGAGCAGTTCTTC. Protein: CASSPGSHEQFF.

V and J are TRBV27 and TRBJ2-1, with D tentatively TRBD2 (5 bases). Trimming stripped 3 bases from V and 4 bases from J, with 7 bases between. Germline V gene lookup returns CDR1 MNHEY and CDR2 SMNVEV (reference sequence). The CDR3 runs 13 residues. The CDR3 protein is CASSFRTYNEQFF. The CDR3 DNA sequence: TGTGCCAGCAGTTTCAGGACTTACAATGAGCAGTTCTTC.

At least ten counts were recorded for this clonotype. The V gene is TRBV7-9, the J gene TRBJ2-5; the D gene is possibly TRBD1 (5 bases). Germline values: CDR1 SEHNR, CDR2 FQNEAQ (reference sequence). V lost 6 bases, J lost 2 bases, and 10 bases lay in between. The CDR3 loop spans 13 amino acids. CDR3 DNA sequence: TGTGCCAGCAGTCCACCAGGGCAAGAGACCCAGTACTTC. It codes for CASSPPGQETQYF.

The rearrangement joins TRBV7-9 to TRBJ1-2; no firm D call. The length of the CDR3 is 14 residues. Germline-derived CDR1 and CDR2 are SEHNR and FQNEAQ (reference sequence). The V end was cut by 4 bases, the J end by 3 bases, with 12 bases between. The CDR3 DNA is TGTGCCAGCAGCTCGGGATGGGGAGACTATGGCTACACCTTC. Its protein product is CASSSGWGDYGYTF.

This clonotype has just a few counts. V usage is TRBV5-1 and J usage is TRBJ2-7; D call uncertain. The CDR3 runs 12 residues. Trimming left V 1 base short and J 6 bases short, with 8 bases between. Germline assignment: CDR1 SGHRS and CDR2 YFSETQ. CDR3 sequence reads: CASSLTRSEQYF. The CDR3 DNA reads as TGCGCCAGCAGCTTGACACGGTCCGAGCAGTACTTC. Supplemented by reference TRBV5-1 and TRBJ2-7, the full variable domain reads KAGVTQTPRYLIKTRGQQVTLSCSPISGHRSVSWYQQTPGQGLQFLFEYFSETQRNKGNFPGRFSGRQFSNSRSEMNVSTLELGDSALYLCASSLTRSEQYFGPGTRLTVT.

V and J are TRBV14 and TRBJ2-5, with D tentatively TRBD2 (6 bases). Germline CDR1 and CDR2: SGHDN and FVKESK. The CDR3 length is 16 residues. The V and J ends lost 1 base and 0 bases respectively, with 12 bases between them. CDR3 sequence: CASSQAEGRYQETQYF. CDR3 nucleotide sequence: TGTGCCAGCAGCCAAGCGGAGGGACGGTACCAAGAGACCCAGTACTTC.